This T cell receptor beta chain was recorded in a study of human T cells and chemical hapten exposure. Study information: Each patch test put 0.01% DPC on the upper back, and results were read at 6 days. The study enrolled mostly female patients with alopecia areata, totalis or universalis. Study-wide points: With regard to DPC sensitization, TCRs above 1 in 1000 frequency did not change.

The CDR3 totals 16 residues. The germline V gene has CDR1 WSHSY and CDR2 SAAADI. V gave up 7 bases and J gave up 0 bases; unmatched junction bases: 6. TCRdb itself ran the RACE reads through MiXCR, one entry per CDR3 protein. Here the sample spans fewer than 100,000 distinct CDR3 sequences, around a tenth being singletons. The time point is: patch test 2, 6 weeks after DPC sensitization. The treatment here: therapeutic diphenylcyclopropenone sensitization with weekly scalp DPC. Donors were 18 to 70-year-old alopecia patients suitable for DPC. This clonotype occurred many times. The target antigen is unknown.

The sample in question was whole blood, obtained in connection with sensitization to the hapten diphenylcyclopropenone (DPC). This TCR came from a man aged 18-30 years with alopecia areata. Some clones in this sample may be carry-over from other donors' samples. The V call is TRBV10-2, the J call TRBJ2-4, with 10 bases matching TRBD2. In nucleotides, the CDR3 is TGCGCCAGCATCGCTAGCGGGGGCCTAGCCAAAAACATTCAGTACTTC. Protein sequence: CASIASGGLAKNIQYF.